This is a list of T cell receptor beta chains from one sample in a study of human T cells and chemical hapten exposure. Via MiXCR, TCRdb re-called the RACE reads, giving one row per CDR3 protein. The table includes roughly 50,000 distinct CDR3 sequences, 9.9% detected once. Material: whole blood, obtained in connection with sensitization to the hapten diphenylcyclopropenone (DPC). These receptors were obtained from a woman in her 40s with alopecia areata. Some clones in this sample may be carry-over from other donors' samples. Both conserved end residues are part of each CDR3. A D gene is named only where the DNA matches it firmly. Expanded clones get a size class; other rows say once, few or many, or leave the size out.

>TRBJ1-2|NA|TRBV4-1|NA
TGCGCCAGCAGCCGTACTCCCGGCTATGGCTACACCTTC
CASSRTPGYGYTF
>TRBJ1-3|NA|TRBV4-3|NA
TGCGCCAGCAGCCAAGATACGGGAAACACCATATATTTT
CASSQDTGNTIYF
>TRBJ1-1|NA|TRBV12-3/TRBV12-4|TRBD1
TGTGCCAGCAGTTTGATAGGGGGCTACACTGAAGCTTTCTTT
CASSLIGGYTEAFF
>TRBJ2-3|many|TRBV5-1|TRBD2
TGCGCCAGCAGCTTGTGGGCGGGGGAGCTCACAGATACGCAGTATTTT
CASSLWAGELTDTQYF
>TRBJ2-2|NA|TRBV9|TRBD2
TGTGCCAGCACCCGCGGGGGAGGAACCGGGGAGCTGTTTTTT
CASTRGGGTGELFF
>TRBJ2-3|few|TRBV2|TRBD2
TGTGCCAGCAAGCGTGGCGGGGGGTTCACAGATACGCAGTATTTT
CASKRGGGFTDTQYF
>TRBJ1-1|many|TRBV18|NA
TGTGCCAGCTCACCTTATGGGGGGGAAGAGGCTGAAGCTTTCTTT
CASSPYGGEEAEAFF
>TRBJ2-3|many|TRBV2|NA
TGTGCCAGCAGCGGGGGGACAGCTAGCACAGATACGCAGTATTTT
CASSGGTASTDTQYF
>TRBJ1-6|once|TRBV11-2|TRBD1
TGTGCCAGCAGAAACATGACAGGGATCGGCATTAATTCACCCCTCCACTTT
CASRNMTGIGINSPLHF
>TRBJ1-5|many|TRBV29-1|NA
TGCAGCGCCGGGGAGTGGGGGCCCCAGCATTTT
CSAGEWGPQHF
>TRBJ2-1|few|TRBV28|TRBD2
TGTGCCAGCAGTTACCCACTGGGACTAGCGGGGTTTGCCGTACTAAACAATGAGCAGTTCTTC
CASSYPLGLAGFAVLNNEQFF
>TRBJ2-2|NA|TRBV10-3|NA
TGTGCCCCCCGTCAGGGTAAAAGGGAGCTGTTTTTT
CAPRQGKRELFF
>TRBJ1-1|many|TRBV20-1|NA
TGCAGTGCTGCCAGGGATGTCGGAGCTTTCTTT
CSAARDVGAFF
>TRBJ2-7|many|TRBV5-1|TRBD1
TGCGCCAGCAGCTTGGTTATCCGACAGGGGGCCTACGAGCAGTACTTC
CASSLVIRQGAYEQYF
>TRBJ2-2|NA|TRBV7-7|NA
TGTGCCAGCAGCTTAGCCGCGAACACCGGGGAGCTGTTTTTT
CASSLAANTGELFF
>TRBJ2-4|few|TRBV19|NA
TGTGCCAGTAGTATACCCTCGGCCAAAAACATTCAGTACTTC
CASSIPSAKNIQYF
>TRBJ2-3|many|TRBV29-1|TRBD1
TGCAGCGTTGGGGACAGGGGAGGTTCAGATACGCAGTATTTT
CSVGDRGGSDTQYF
>TRBJ2-7|NA|TRBV6-2/TRBV6-3|NA
TGTGCCAGCAGTCCACAGGCGGGCGAGCAGTACTTC
CASSPQAGEQYF
>TRBJ1-1|few|TRBV6-6|TRBD1
TGTGCCAGCAATCGGGGGACAGGCAACACTGAAGCTTTCTTT
CASNRGTGNTEAFF
>TRBJ2-6|many|TRBV6-2/TRBV6-3|NA
TGTGCCAGCAGTCAAGACTCTGGGGCCAACGTCCTGACTTTC
CASSQDSGANVLTF
>TRBJ2-5|few|TRBV28|NA
TGTGCCAGCAGCACCTTTCTGAAAACCCAGTACTTC
CASSTFLKTQYF
>TRBJ2-3|many|TRBV30|TRBD2
TGTGCCTGGGAAGTTCCCCCCCGACTAGCGGGGGGCACAGATACGCAGTATTTT
CAWEVPPRLAGGTDTQYF
>TRBJ1-1|few|TRBV30|NA
TGTGCCTGGAGTGCCGACAGGACGAACACTGAAGCTTTCTTT
CAWSADRTNTEAFF
>TRBJ2-3|NA|TRBV7-6|TRBD2
TGTGCCAGCAGCGTGGGACTAGGTTTTGCAGATACGCAGTATTTT
CASSVGLGFADTQYF
>TRBJ2-7|NA|TRBV30|NA
TGTGCCTGGAGTCCTCGACAGACAAATACCTACGAGCAGTACTTC
CAWSPRQTNTYEQYF
>TRBJ2-1|few|TRBV3-1|NA
TGTGCCAGCAGCCAAGAGCGCCTCAGATCGAGCTCCTACAATGAGCAGTTCTTC
CASSQERLRSSSYNEQFF
>TRBJ2-7|many|TRBV4-3|TRBD2
TGCGCCAGCAGCCAAGTAAGCGGGACCTACGAGCAGTACTTC
CASSQVSGTYEQYF
>TRBJ1-3|NA|TRBV9|TRBD1
TGTGCCAGCAGCGCAGACAGGGCTGGAAACACCATATATTTT
CASSADRAGNTIYF
>TRBJ1-2|NA|TRBV7-9|NA
TGTGCCAGCAGCTTGTATGGGTCAAACTATGGCTACACCTTC
CASSLYGSNYGYTF
>TRBJ2-7|many|TRBV7-2|TRBD1
TGTGCCAGCAGCATGGGACAGGGTGCCTACGAGCAGTACTTC
CASSMGQGAYEQYF
>TRBJ2-1|NA|TRBV7-8|TRBD2
TGTGCCAGCAGCTTAGTAGCGGGGGGGTACAATGAGCAGTTCTTC
CASSLVAGGYNEQFF
>TRBJ2-2|many|TRBV10-3|TRBD2
TGTGCCACGGGGACTAGCGGGGCCGAGGAGCTGTTTTTT
CATGTSGAEELFF
>TRBJ2-4|many|TRBV6-2/TRBV6-3|TRBD2
TGTGCCAGCAGCCGCTTCTCGGGCGGGGGTCCCAAAAACATTCAGTACTTC
CASSRFSGGGPKNIQYF
>TRBJ2-3|many|TRBV7-2|NA
TGTGCCAACCGATACGCGGGTACGCAGTATTTT
CANRYAGTQYF
>TRBJ1-4|NA|TRBV9|NA
TGTGCCAGCAGCGTAAACAGTCTTAATGAAAAACTGTTTTTT
CASSVNSLNEKLFF
>TRBJ1-1|NA|TRBV20-1|NA
TGCGCCTTACAGGGTTTGGACACTGAAGCTTTCTTT
CALQGLDTEAFF
>TRBJ1-2|many|TRBV12-3/TRBV12-4|NA
TGTGCCAGCACCCCCGTGGTAGGGGGTAGGGTAAATGGCTACACCTTC
CASTPVVGGRVNGYTF
>TRBJ1-5|many|TRBV29-1|NA
TGCAGCGTTGGGGACGGAAATCGGCCCCAGCATTTT
CSVGDGNRPQHF
>TRBJ1-6|NA|TRBV6-1|NA
TGTGCCAGCGCGAGAGGGAATTATAATTCACCCCTCCACTTT
CASARGNYNSPLHF
>TRBJ1-4|NA|TRBV6-2/TRBV6-3|NA
TGTGCCAGCAGTTACAGGGTAACTAATGAAAAACTGTTTTTT
CASSYRVTNEKLFF
>TRBJ1-6|many|TRBV18|NA
TGTGCCAGCTCACCGCCCATCAACAATTCACCCCTCCACTTT
CASSPPINNSPLHF
>TRBJ1-1|NA|TRBV5-6|NA
TGTGCCAGCAGCTTGGTGGGGCAGGGGAAAGTAGCTTTCTTT
CASSLVGQGKVAFF
>TRBJ2-1|many|TRBV29-1|TRBD2
TGCAGCGCCCGCAGGACTAGCGGGGGGGCCAGAGTAAGAAATGAGCAGTTCTTC
CSARRTSGGARVRNEQFF
>TRBJ2-2|many|TRBV18|NA
TGTGCCAGCTCACCGGGGGGACGTAGCACCGGGGAGCTGTTTTTT
CASSPGGRSTGELFF
>TRBJ1-5|few|TRBV6-2/TRBV6-3|NA
TGTGCCAGCAGTTACGTAGGGCGGAGCAATCAGCCCCAGCATTTT
CASSYVGRSNQPQHF
>TRBJ1-1|few|TRBV12-3/TRBV12-4|TRBD1
TGTGCCAGCAGCCTGAGACAGGGCAATAACACTGAAGCTTTCTTT
CASSLRQGNNTEAFF